A selection of T cell receptor beta chains follows, all from one sample in a study of shared clonotypes between healthy human individuals. The protocol was immunoSEQ multiplex PCR, while the TCRdb copy is restricted to in-frame clones and leaves out a portion. The table has some 550,000 clones, about 96% seen once. The sequenced sample was naive CD4+ T cells sorted from blood. The receptors here all came from a woman younger than 45 in good health. Each CDR3 is given with its conserved first and last residue. A D gene is named only where the DNA matches it firmly.

D gene,V gene,J gene,CDR3 DNA,CDR3 protein
-,TRBV28,TRBJ2-7,TGTGCCAGCAGTTTAGTAGGGGATTACTACGAGCAGTACTTC,CASSLVGDYYEQYF
TRBD2,TRBV6-6,TRBJ2-4,TGTGCCAGCAGTCTGGGACTACCCCCCGGGAACATTCAGTACTTC,CASSLGLPPGNIQYF
-,TRBV19,TRBJ2-2,TGTGCCAGTAGTATCCTGGCGGGGTGGGGAACCGGGGAGCTGTTTTTT,CASSILAGWGTGELFF
-,TRBV2,TRBJ1-2,TGTGCCAGCAGCCACCTCTTGGAGGGTTCCTATGGCTACACCTTC,CASSHLLEGSYGYTF
TRBD1,TRBV11-3,TRBJ1-6,TGTGCCAGCAGCTTCGGACAGGGAAATCCCCTCCACTTT,CASSFGQGNPLHF
TRBD2,TRBV28,TRBJ2-3,TGTGCCAGCACAAACCTAGCGGGAGGGCCAAGGGATACGCAGTATTTT,CASTNLAGGPRDTQYF
-,TRBV19,TRBJ1-2,TGTGCCAGTAGACCCCGCGGGCAGGAATATGGCTACACCTTC,CASRPRGQEYGYTF
-,TRBV27,TRBJ2-1,TGTGCCAGCAGTTTAGCCCGAGGGAATGAGCAGTTCTTC,CASSLARGNEQFF
-,TRBV5-1,TRBJ2-1,TGCGCCAGCAGCCCTCAGTCGGGGTGGTGGGATGAGCAGTTCTTC,CASSPQSGWWDEQFF
-,TRBV19,TRBJ2-3,TGTGCCAGTAGTATTGTAGGGAACACAGATACGCAGTATTTT,CASSIVGNTDTQYF
-,TRBV7-2,TRBJ2-7,TGTGCCAGCAGCTTGGCCTCCCAGCAGTACTTC,CASSLASQQYF